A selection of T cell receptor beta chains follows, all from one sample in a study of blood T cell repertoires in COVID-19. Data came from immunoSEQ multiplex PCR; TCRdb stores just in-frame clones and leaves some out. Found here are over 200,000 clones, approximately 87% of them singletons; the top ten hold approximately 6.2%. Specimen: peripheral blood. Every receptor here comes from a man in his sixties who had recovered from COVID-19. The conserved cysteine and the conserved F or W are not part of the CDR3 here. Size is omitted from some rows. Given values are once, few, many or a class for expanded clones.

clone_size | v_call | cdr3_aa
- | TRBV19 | ASSKGQGNEKLF
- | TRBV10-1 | ATQREGPAYNEQF
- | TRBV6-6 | ASSPGTVYEQY
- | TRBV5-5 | ASSRRGTPGKSTTNEKLF
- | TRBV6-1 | ASSDGYSNQPQH
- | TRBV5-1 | ASSLGGPSGETQY
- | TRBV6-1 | ASSDRTAKSEKLF
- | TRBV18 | ASSRQGPPAGNTEAF
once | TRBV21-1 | ASSTRVAGSGANVLT
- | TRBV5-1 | ASSRGGTTEAF
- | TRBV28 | ASQGQQETQY
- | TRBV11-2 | ASSPGLAGGYEQF
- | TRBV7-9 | ASSYVQEKLF
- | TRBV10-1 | APRANTEAF
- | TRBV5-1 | ASSTLTGGSYEQY
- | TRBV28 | ASSLSTSGTDTQY
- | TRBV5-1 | ASSLSSSGGRELF
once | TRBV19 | ASSIVAGGIGTGELF
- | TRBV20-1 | SASPTGTRAYEQY
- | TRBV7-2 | ASSLYASGTGELF
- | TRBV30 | AWKGQELPTYEQY